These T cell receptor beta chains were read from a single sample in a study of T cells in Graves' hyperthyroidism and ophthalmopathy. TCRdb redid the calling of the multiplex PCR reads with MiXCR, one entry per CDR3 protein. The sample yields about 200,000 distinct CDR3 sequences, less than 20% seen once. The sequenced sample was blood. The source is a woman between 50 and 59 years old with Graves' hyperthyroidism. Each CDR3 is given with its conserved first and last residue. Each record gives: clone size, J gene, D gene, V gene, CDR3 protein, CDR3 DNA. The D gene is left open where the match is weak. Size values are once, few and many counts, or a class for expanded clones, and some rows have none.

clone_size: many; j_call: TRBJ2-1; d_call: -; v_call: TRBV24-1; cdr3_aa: CATSGVYGSYNEQFF; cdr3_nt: TGTGCCACCAGTGGAGTCTATGGCTCCTACAATGAGCAGTTCTTC
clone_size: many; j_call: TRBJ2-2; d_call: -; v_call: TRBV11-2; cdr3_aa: CASSFTGAGSTGELFF; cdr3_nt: TGTGCCAGCAGCTTTACGGGGGCCGGGAGCACCGGGGAGCTGTTTTTT
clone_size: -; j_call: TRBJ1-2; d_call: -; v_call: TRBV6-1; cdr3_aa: CASSLGQARDYGYTF; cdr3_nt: TGTGCCAGCAGTCTAGGGCAGGCCCGGGACTATGGCTACACCTTC
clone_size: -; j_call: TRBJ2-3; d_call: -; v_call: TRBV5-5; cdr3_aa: CASSPFGRGRSTDTQYF; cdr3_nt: TGTGCCAGCAGCCCGTTTGGTCGTGGGAGGAGCACAGATACGCAGTATTTT
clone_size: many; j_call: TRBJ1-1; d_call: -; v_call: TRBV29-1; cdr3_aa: CSLGPYQGEAFF; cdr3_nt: TGCAGCCTGGGGCCTTATCAGGGTGAAGCTTTCTTT
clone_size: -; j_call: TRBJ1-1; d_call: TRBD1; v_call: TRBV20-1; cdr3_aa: CSAQGQGGTEAFF; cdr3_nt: TGCAGTGCCCAGGGACAGGGAGGCACTGAAGCTTTCTTT
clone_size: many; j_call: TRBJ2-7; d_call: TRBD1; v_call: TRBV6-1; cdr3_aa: CASSYTKQGRTYEQYF; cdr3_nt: TGTGCCAGCAGTTACACGAAACAGGGGCGGACCTACGAGCAGTACTTC
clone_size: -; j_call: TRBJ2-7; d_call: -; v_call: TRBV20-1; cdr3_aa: CSARANGGASYEQYF; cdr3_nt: TGCAGTGCTAGAGCCAATGGCGGGGCTTCCTACGAGCAGTACTTC
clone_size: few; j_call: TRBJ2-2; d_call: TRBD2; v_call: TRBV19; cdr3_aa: CASSIGTSGSRTGELFF; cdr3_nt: TGTGCCAGTAGTATAGGGACTAGCGGGAGTAGAACCGGGGAGCTGTTTTTT
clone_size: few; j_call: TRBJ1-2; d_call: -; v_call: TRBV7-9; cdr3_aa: CASRPGTSGYTF; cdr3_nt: TGTGCCAGCAGGCCCGGGACTTCTGGCTACACCTTC
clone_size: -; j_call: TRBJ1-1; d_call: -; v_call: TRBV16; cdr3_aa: CASSQSPAGTGTEAFF; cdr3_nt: TGTGCCAGCAGCCAATCCCCCGCGGGGACGGGGACTGAAGCTTTCTTT
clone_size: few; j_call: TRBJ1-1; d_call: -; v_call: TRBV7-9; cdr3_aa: CASSFKGMNTEAFF; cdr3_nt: TGTGCCAGCAGCTTTAAGGGGATGAACACTGAAGCTTTCTTT
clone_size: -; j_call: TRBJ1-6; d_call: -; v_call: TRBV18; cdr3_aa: CASSPPDLGSPLHF; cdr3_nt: TGTGCCAGCTCACCACCGGATCTTGGTTCACCCCTCCACTTT
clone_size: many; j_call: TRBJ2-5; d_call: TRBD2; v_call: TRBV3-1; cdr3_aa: CASSQDSLAGMGETQYF; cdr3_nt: TGTGCCAGCAGCCAAGATTCGCTAGCGGGAATGGGGGAGACCCAGTACTTC
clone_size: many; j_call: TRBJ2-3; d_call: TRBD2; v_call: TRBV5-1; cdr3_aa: CASSSGLSGRIRSTDTQYF; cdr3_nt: TGCGCCAGCAGCTCCGGTCTTAGCGGGAGGATCCGTAGCACAGATACGCAGTATTTT
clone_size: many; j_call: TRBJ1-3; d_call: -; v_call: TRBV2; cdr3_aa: CASSDSSSGNTIYF; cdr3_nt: TGTGCCAGCAGTGATTCGAGCTCTGGAAACACCATATATTTT
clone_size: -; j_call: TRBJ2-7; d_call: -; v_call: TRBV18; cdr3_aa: CASSPEGRQISYEQYF; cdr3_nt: TGTGCCAGCTCACCGGAGGGACGACAGATCTCCTACGAGCAGTACTTC
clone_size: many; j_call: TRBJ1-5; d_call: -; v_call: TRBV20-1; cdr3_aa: CSAKTDGNQPQHF; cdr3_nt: TGCAGTGCTAAGACAGATGGCAATCAGCCCCAGCATTTT
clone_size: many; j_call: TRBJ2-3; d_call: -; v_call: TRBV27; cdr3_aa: CASSLPGRTDTQYF; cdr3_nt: TGTGCCAGCAGTTTACCCGGGAGAACAGATACGCAGTATTTT
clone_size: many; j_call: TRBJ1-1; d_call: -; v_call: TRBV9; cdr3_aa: CASSATQGANTEAFF; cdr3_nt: TGTGCCAGCAGCGCGACCCAAGGAGCGAACACTGAAGCTTTCTTT
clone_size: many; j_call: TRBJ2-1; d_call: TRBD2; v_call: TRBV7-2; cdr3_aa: CASSLPRTSGSRSYNEQFF; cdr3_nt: TGTGCCAGCAGCTTACCCAGGACTAGCGGGAGCAGGTCCTACAATGAGCAGTTCTTC
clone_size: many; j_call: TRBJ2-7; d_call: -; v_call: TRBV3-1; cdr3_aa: CASSQVWGSYREQYF; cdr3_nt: TGTGCCAGCAGCCAAGTTTGGGGGAGCTACCGCGAGCAGTACTTC
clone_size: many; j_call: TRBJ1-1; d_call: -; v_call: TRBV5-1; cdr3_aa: CASSLSVHTEAFF; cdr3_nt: TGCGCCAGCAGCTTGAGCGTGCACACTGAAGCTTTCTTT
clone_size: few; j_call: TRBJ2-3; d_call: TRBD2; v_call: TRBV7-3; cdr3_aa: CASSLQVAGRTDTQYF; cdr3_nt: TGTGCCAGCAGCTTACAGGTAGCGGGAAGGACAGATACGCAGTATTTT
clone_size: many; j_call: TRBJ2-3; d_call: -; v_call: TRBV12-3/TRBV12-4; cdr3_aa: CASTRDSTDTQYF; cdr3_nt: TGTGCCAGCACCCGGGACAGCACAGATACGCAGTATTTT
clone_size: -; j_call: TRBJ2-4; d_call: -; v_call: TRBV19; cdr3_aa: CASSIDGTKDKNIQYF; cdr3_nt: TGTGCCAGTAGTATAGACGGGACAAAGGACAAAAACATTCAGTACTTC
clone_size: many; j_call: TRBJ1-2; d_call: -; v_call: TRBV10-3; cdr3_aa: CAIKEGTSTDYGYTF; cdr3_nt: TGTGCCATCAAGGAGGGAACCTCAACCGACTATGGCTACACCTTC